Given below is one TCR beta chain in context. This record comes from a study of blood T cell repertoires in COVID-19. Study as a whole: The United States, Italy and Spain provided the acute and convalescent COVID-19 samples. PBMCs, B-cell-depleted T cells, or T cells were the source of the cDNA or gDNA that made up the material.

Per the original data handling: Amplification of reference gene primers provided the estimated nucleated cell counts. Some clones are missing from TCRdb's copy, which holds only in-frame ones; the method was immunoSEQ multiplex PCR. V, J and clone size are those of that table, while D and trimming were read from the DNA. The table includes roughly 200,000 clones, about 85% detected once. The CDR3 has 15 amino acids. Germline CDR1 reads SGDLS; CDR2 reads YYNGEE. Trimming stripped 4 bases from V and 3 bases from J, with 16 bases between. The genes are TRBV9 and TRBJ2-5; tentatively, D is TRBD2 (5 bases). The TCR comes from an elderly woman with active or convalescent COVID-19. The sample comprised peripheral blood. For the CDR3, the DNA is TGTGCCAGCAGCCCTAGGCGGGCGGTTAAAGAGACCCAGTACTTC. It yields the protein CASSPRRAVKETQYF. The full variable domain, rest sourced from reference TRBV9 and TRBJ2-5, is DSGVTQTPKHLITATGQRVTLRCSPRSGDLSVYWYQQSLDQGLQFLIQYYNGEERAKGNILERFSAQQFPDLHSELNLSSLELGDSALYFCASSPRRAVKETQYFGPGTRLLVL.